These T cell receptor beta chains were read from a single sample in a study of T cells in Graves' hyperthyroidism and ophthalmopathy. Each CDR3 protein gets one entry after TCRdb re-called the multiplex PCR reads with MiXCR. The table lists some 690,000 distinct CDR3 sequences, about 18% of them singletons. Sequencing input: blood. These receptors originate from a man aged 50-60 years with Graves' hyperthyroidism. Both conserved end residues are part of each CDR3. D genes are given only for firm matches. Clone sizes are given selectively: once, few, many, or a class where the clone is expanded.

V gene	clone size	D gene	J gene	CDR3 protein	CDR3 DNA
TRBV27	.	.	TRBJ2-4	CASSLSVALAKNIQYF	TGTGCCAGCAGTTTATCGGTGGCTCTAGCCAAAAACATTCAGTACTTC
TRBV5-1	few	.	TRBJ1-6	CASSPRSGRSNSPLHF	TGCGCCAGCAGCCCGCGTTCGGGGCGCTCTAATTCACCCCTCCACTTT
TRBV9	few	.	TRBJ1-4	CASSEALSNEKLFF	TGTGCCAGCAGCGAAGCACTTTCAAATGAAAAACTGTTTTTT
TRBV28	many	.	TRBJ2-3	CASSLTGASRDRADTQYF	TGTGCCAGCAGTTTGACGGGGGCTAGCCGAGATAGGGCAGATACGCAGTATTTT
TRBV28	few	TRBD1	TRBJ2-5	CAGSLRGPETQYF	TGTGCCGGCAGTTTAAGGGGGCCAGAGACCCAGTACTTC
TRBV12-3/TRBV12-4	many	TRBD1	TRBJ1-1	CASTWGQGISKAEAFF	TGTGCCAGCACCTGGGGACAGGGGATAAGCAAGGCTGAAGCTTTCTTT
TRBV5-1	few	.	TRBJ2-2	CASSLEVGVTGELFF	TGCGCCAGCAGCTTGGAAGTAGGGGTTACCGGGGAGCTGTTTTTT
TRBV7-8	.	.	TRBJ1-5	CASSLAADEVSNQPQHF	TGTGCCAGCAGCTTAGCGGCGGATGAAGTGAGCAATCAGCCCCAGCATTTT
TRBV2	many	TRBD1	TRBJ1-4	CASRAGTGNEKLFF	TGTGCCAGCAGAGCCGGGACAGGGAATGAAAAACTGTTTTTT
TRBV12-3/TRBV12-4	many	.	TRBJ2-1	CASRGSSSGNEQFF	TGTGCCAGTAGAGGATCTAGCTCAGGCAATGAGCAGTTCTTC
TRBV20-1	.	TRBD2	TRBJ2-3	CRGGEGTDTQYF	TGCCGTGGGGGGGAGGGAACAGATACGCAGTATTTT
TRBV11-3	many	.	TRBJ2-1	CASSLRAGTEYNEQFF	TGTGCCAGCAGCTTGAGAGCCGGGACGGAGTACAATGAGCAGTTCTTC
TRBV28	many	TRBD2	TRBJ2-6	CASSFGGLGANVLTF	TGTGCCAGCAGTTTCGGGGGGTTAGGGGCCAACGTCCTGACTTTC
TRBV2	many	TRBD2	TRBJ2-7	CASSDGGVRYEQYF	TGTGCCAGCAGCGACGGGGGGGTTCGCTACGAGCAGTACTTC
TRBV25-1	few	.	TRBJ2-5	CASSEVEEEKTQYF	TGTGCCAGCAGTGAGGTTGAGGAGGAGAAAACCCAGTACTTC
TRBV6-1	many	.	TRBJ2-1	CASSPLVGANYNEQFF	TGTGCCAGCAGTCCCCTCGTGGGGGCTAACTACAATGAGCAGTTCTTC
TRBV29-1	many	.	TRBJ1-2	CSVESINYGYTF	TGCAGCGTTGAGAGCATAAACTATGGCTACACCTTC
TRBV10-1	few	TRBD1	TRBJ2-7	CASSERYRGAYEQYF	TGCGCCAGCAGTGAGAGATACAGGGGGGCCTACGAGCAGTACTTC
TRBV20-1	.	TRBD1	TRBJ1-1	CSAGTGGLNTEAFF	TGCAGTGCCGGTACAGGGGGACTGAACACTGAAGCTTTCTTT
TRBV28	many	.	TRBJ1-1	CASSFGLYAIEAFF	TGTGCCAGCAGTTTCGGGCTCTACGCCATTGAAGCTTTCTTT